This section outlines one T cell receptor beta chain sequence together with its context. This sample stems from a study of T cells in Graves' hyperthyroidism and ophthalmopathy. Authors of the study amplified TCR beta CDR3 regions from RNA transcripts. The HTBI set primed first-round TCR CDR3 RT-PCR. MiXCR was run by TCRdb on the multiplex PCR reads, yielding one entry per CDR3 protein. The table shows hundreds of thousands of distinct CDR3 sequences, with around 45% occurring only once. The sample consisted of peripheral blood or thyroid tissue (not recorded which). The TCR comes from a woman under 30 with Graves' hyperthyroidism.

In nucleotides, the CDR3 is TGTGCCAGCAGTGGGGGGAGGGAAGGCCAGCCCCAGCATTTT. The encoded protein is CASSGGREGQPQHF. The V and J genes are TRBV2 and TRBJ1-5; a possible D gene is TRBD1 (5 bases). Trimming took off 4 bases at V and 7 bases at J, with 14 bases between the two ends. Germline CDR1 and CDR2: SNHLY and FYNNEI. The CDR3 runs to 14 residues.